The 13 T cell receptor beta chains in this list originate from one sample, sequenced in a study of T-cell reconstitution after alpha-beta-depleted transplantation in children. Preparation of the TCRbeta library involved a method that used unique molecular identifiers. A single record per CDR3 protein comes from TCRdb applying MiXCR to the PCR reads. The table shows about 240,000 distinct CDR3 sequences, with approximately 12% occurring only once. The sample in question was PBMCs from the stem cell graft donor, obtained from the stem cell graft. These receptors originate from a human donor who donated a stem cell graft to a child with acute lymphoblastic leukemia.

This clonotype was detected only a few times. CDR3 nucleotides: TGTGCCAGCAGTTGGCCCGGGTTTGACTATGGCTACACCTTC. Amino acids: CASSWPGFDYGYTF. V is TRBV12-3 or TRBV12-4 and J is TRBJ1-2; D is undetermined. CDR3 length: 14 residues. V gave up 4 bases and J gave up 3 bases, with 12 bases separating them.

This clonotype was counted at least ten times. The chain joins TRBV7-8 to TRBJ2-2; D might be TRBD2 (6 bases). Germline loops: CDR1 SGHVS, CDR2 FQNEAQ. Trimming stripped 4 bases from V and 5 bases from J, with 20 bases between. CDR3 length equals 17 residues. The CDR3 bases are TGTGCCAGCAGCTCCAGGGAGGCGGGGTGGGGGACCGGGGAGCTGTTTTTT. Translating gives CASSSREAGWGTGELFF.

This clonotype appeared many times. The chain links TRBV11-2 to TRBJ1-2, with D possibly TRBD1 on 5 matching bases. Germline V gene sequence: CDR1 SGHAT, CDR2 FQNNGV. This CDR3 is built from 18 residues. The germline V and J ends were trimmed by 5 bases and 0 bases, with 22 bases remaining between them. CDR3 DNA sequence: TGTGCCAGCAGCCCTTCGGGGGACCCGAAAGGAGCTAACTATGGCTACACCTTC. The encoded protein is CASSPSGDPKGANYGYTF.

This clonotype appeared many times. The chain has TRBV29-1 and TRBJ2-1; D gene unclear. This CDR3 is 12 amino acids long. V lost 1 base and J lost 8, with 9 bases in between. In germline, CDR1 is SQVTM, CDR2 ANQGSEA. The CDR3 spells CSVEGRSDEQFF. The CDR3 DNA reads as TGCAGCGTTGAAGGGCGCTCAGATGAGCAGTTCTTC.

This clonotype was counted at least ten times. The chain is built from TRBV27 and TRBJ1-2, with a tentative D call TRBD1 (5 bases). In germline, CDR1 is MNHEY, CDR2 SMNVEV (reference sequence). The CDR3 is 13 residues long. Trimming shortened V by 3 bases and J by 0 bases, and 5 bases separated the two germline ends. The chain's CDR3 is CASSFRANYGYTF. Here the CDR3 DNA reads TGTGCCAGCAGTTTCAGGGCTAACTATGGCTACACCTTC.

This clonotype was seen at least ten times. Written as DNA, the CDR3 is TGTGCCAGCAGTAATAGCGGGAGGGCCGCAGATACGCAGTATTTT. It is translated as CASSNSGRAADTQYF. The chain recombines TRBV7-9 with TRBJ2-3; 11 nucleotides line up with TRBD2. CDR3 size: 15 residues. V trimming: 6 bases; J trimming: 4 bases; junction bases outside the gene matches: 6. Germline loops: CDR1 SEHNR, CDR2 FQNEAQ (reference sequence).

This clonotype was observed many times. V is TRBV5-1 and J is TRBJ2-5, with D possibly being TRBD2 (5 bases). The ends were cut back, 3 bases at V and 4 bases at J, with 10 bases in the middle. This CDR3 has 13 residues. CDR1 is SGHRS and CDR2 is YFSETQ in the germline V gene. The CDR3 sequence is CASSSGSIETQYF. In DNA, the CDR3 is TGCGCCAGCAGCTCGGGGTCAATAGAGACCCAGTACTTC.

Ten or more counts support this clonotype. CDR3 in amino acids: CASSYGSGGRNEQYF. CDR3 DNA: TGTGCCAGCAGTTACGGGTCGGGAGGGCGGAACGAGCAGTACTTC. The chain couples TRBV6-2 or TRBV6-3 to TRBJ2-7; 8 bases are a match to TRBD2. This CDR3 region has 15 residues. V lost 2 bases, J lost 5 bases, and 8 bases stayed unmatched. Germline CDR1 is MNHEY and CDR2 is SVGEGT.

This clonotype was counted many times. The chain couples TRBV20-1 to TRBJ2-5; 8 bases are shared with TRBD1. Germline values: CDR1 DFQATT, CDR2 SNEGSKA (reference sequence). The V segment lost 4 bases and the J segment 5 bases; nucleotides outside the gene matches: 6. The CDR3 is made up of 13 amino acids. The CDR3 nucleotides read TGCAGTGCTAAGGACAGGGAGCCGGAGACCCAGTACTTC. Protein product: CSAKDREPETQYF.

This clonotype occurred many times. This sequence joins TRBV7-2 and TRBJ2-7; TRBD1 matches 7 bases. The germline V gene has CDR1 SGHTA and CDR2 FQGNSA. The CDR3 is 14 amino acids. Trimming took 1 base from V and 3 from J; bases not matched to a gene: 3. The CDR3 bases are TGTGCCAGCAGCTTAGGACAGGGCAACTACGAGCAGTACTTC. Protein product: CASSLGQGNYEQYF.

This clonotype was counted at least ten times. The genes are TRBV20-1 and TRBJ1-3; TRBD1 matches 10 bases. Germline V gives CDR1 DFQATT, CDR2 SNEGSKA (reference sequence). Trimming took 4 bases from V and 3 from J; bases not matched to a gene: 3. The CDR3 spans 14 residues. As DNA, the CDR3 is TGCAGTGCTACAGGGACAGGGGTTGGAAACACCATATATTTT. It is translated as CSATGTGVGNTIYF.

This clonotype was seen ten or more times. The chain links TRBV27 to TRBJ1-1, with D tentatively TRBD1 (5 bases). Germline CDR1 is MNHEY and CDR2 is SMNVEV (reference sequence). Deletions cut 3 bases from V and 0 bases from J, with 8 bases between. The CDR3 totals 14 residues. CDR3 nucleotides: TGTGCCAGCAGTTTTGCAGGGCTGAACACTGAAGCTTTCTTT. Translating it yields CASSFAGLNTEAFF.

As concerns this clonotype: A much larger clone sits a single nucleotide away, making a read error possible. V is TRBV7-9 and J is TRBJ2-5, with D perhaps TRBD1 (6 bases). The CDR3 runs 13 residues. The V gene's germline CDR1 is SEHNR and CDR2 FQNEAQ (reference sequence). The CDR3 reads CATSPDSQETQYF. The CDR3 DNA reads TGTGCCACCAGCCCGGACAGTCAAGAGACCCAGTACTTC. Complete variable domain (other parts from reference TRBV7-9 and TRBJ2-5): DTGVSQNPRHKITKRGQNVTFRCDPISEHNRLYWYRQTLGQGPEFLTYFQNEAQLEKSRLLSDRFSAERPKGSFSTLEIQRTEQGDSAMYLCATSPDSQETQYFGPGTRLLVL.